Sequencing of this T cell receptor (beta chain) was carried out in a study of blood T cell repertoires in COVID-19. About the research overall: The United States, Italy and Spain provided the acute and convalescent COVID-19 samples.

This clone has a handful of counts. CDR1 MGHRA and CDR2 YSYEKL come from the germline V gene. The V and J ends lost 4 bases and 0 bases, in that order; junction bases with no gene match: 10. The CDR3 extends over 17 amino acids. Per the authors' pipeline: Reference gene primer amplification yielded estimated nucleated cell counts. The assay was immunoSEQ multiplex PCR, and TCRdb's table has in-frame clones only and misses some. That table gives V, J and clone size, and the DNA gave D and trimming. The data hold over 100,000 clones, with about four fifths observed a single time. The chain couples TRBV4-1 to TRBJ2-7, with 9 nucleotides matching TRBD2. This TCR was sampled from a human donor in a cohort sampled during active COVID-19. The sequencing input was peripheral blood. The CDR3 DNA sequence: TGCGCCAGCAGCCGGGTGGTAGCGGGGGTGAGCTCCTACGAGCAGTACTTC. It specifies CASSRVVAGVSSYEQYF.